Listed below are T cell receptor beta chains from one sample, sequenced in a study of OX40 agonist ivuxolimab in advanced cancers. Clones were read by immunoSEQ multiplex PCR, and TCRdb kept only the in-frame ones, dropping some. The sample records about 56,000 clones, around 83% being singletons. The sequencing used CD4+ or CD8+ T cells sorted from blood, collected in a trial of the OX40 agonist ivuxolimab. These receptors were obtained from an adult with an advanced solid tumor such as melanoma, head and neck, liver or kidney cancer. Both conserved end residues are part of each CDR3. A D gene is named only where the DNA matches it firmly. The size entry is marked missing in some rows and otherwise reads once, few, many or a size class.

CDR3: CSDRDSQETQYF
DNA: TGCAGCGACAGGGACAGTCAAGAGACCCAGTACTTC
length: 12
size: .
D: TRBD1
V: TRBV29-1
J: TRBJ2-5

CDR3: CATSRDRGGSYNEQFF
DNA: TGTGCCACCAGCAGAGATCGGGGGGGCTCCTACAATGAGCAGTTCTTC
length: 16
size: once
D: TRBD2
V: TRBV15
J: TRBJ2-1

CDR3: CASRNLSPGQGGNIQYF
DNA: TGTGCCAGCAGAAATCTTTCTCCGGGACAGGGGGGGAACATTCAGTACTTC
length: 17
size: .
D: TRBD1
V: TRBV11-2
J: TRBJ2-4

CDR3: CASSRDRGREETQYF
DNA: TGTGCCAGCAGCAGAGACAGGGGGCGAGAGGAGACCCAGTACTTC
length: 15
size: .
D: TRBD1
V: TRBV6-5
J: TRBJ2-5

CDR3: CAITPAGNTIYF
DNA: TGTGCCATCACGCCAGCCGGAAACACCATATATTTT
length: 12
size: .
D: .
V: TRBV10-3
J: TRBJ1-3

CDR3: CASSLSTGGGSYEQYF
DNA: TGTGCCAGCAGCTTATCGACAGGGGGCGGCTCCTACGAGCAGTACTTC
length: 16
size: .
D: TRBD1
V: TRBV9
J: TRBJ2-7

CDR3: CASSAEDGGITDTQYF
DNA: TGTGCCAGCAGTGCTGAAGATGGAGGGATCACAGATACGCAGTATTTT
length: 16
size: .
D: .
V: TRBV25-1
J: TRBJ2-3

CDR3: CASSDMRDFTDTQYF
DNA: TGTGCCAGCAGTGATATGAGGGATTTCACAGATACGCAGTATTTT
length: 15
size: once
D: .
V: TRBV2
J: TRBJ2-3

CDR3: CASTASGGQQTQYF
DNA: TGTGCCAGCACCGCAAGCGGGGGTCAACAGACCCAGTACTTC
length: 14
size: .
D: TRBD2
V: TRBV2
J: TRBJ2-5

CDR3: CASSLSGGSYNEQFF
DNA: TGTGCCAGCAGCTTGTCGGGGGGCTCCTACAATGAGCAGTTCTTC
length: 15
size: .
D: TRBD2
V: TRBV7-2
J: TRBJ2-1

CDR3: CATRDLWGQGNSPLHF
DNA: TGTGCCACCAGAGATCTCTGGGGACAGGGGAATTCACCCCTCCACTTT
length: 16
size: few
D: TRBD1
V: TRBV15
J: TRBJ1-6

CDR3: CASSSSGSVPDTQYF
DNA: TGTGCCAGCAGCTCTAGCGGGAGTGTGCCAGATACGCAGTATTTT
length: 15
size: .
D: TRBD2
V: TRBV7-2
J: TRBJ2-3

CDR3: CASSGLAGYTF
DNA: TGTGCCAGCAGTGGGCTGGCTGGCTACACCTTC
length: 11
size: .
D: .
V: TRBV6-5
J: TRBJ1-2

CDR3: CASSEWNSGANVLTF
DNA: TGTGCCAGCAGTGAATGGAACTCTGGGGCCAACGTCCTGACTTTC
length: 15
size: .
D: .
V: TRBV2
J: TRBJ2-6

CDR3: CASSYLGGIEQYF
DNA: TGTGCCAGCAGTTACCTGGGAGGGATCGAGCAGTACTTC
length: 13
size: .
D: TRBD2
V: TRBV6-6
J: TRBJ2-7

CDR3: CASTELAGVRTGELFF
DNA: TGTGCCAGCACCGAACTAGCGGGAGTCCGCACCGGGGAGCTGTTTTTT
length: 16
size: .
D: TRBD2
V: TRBV7-2
J: TRBJ2-2

CDR3: CASSVGGRGRVQETQYF
DNA: TGTGCCAGCAGCGTCGGGGGTCGGGGAAGGGTCCAAGAGACCCAGTACTTC
length: 17
size: .
D: .
V: TRBV9
J: TRBJ2-5

CDR3: CASSLISTSGRTIYEQYF
DNA: TGTGCCAGCAGCTTGATCTCCACTAGCGGGAGGACGATATACGAGCAGTACTTC
length: 18
size: once
D: TRBD2
V: TRBV5-6
J: TRBJ2-7

CDR3: CASSLVLAASGETQYF
DNA: TGTGCCAGCAGCTTAGTACTAGCGGCCTCCGGGGAGACCCAGTACTTC
length: 16
size: .
D: TRBD2
V: TRBV7-6
J: TRBJ2-5

CDR3: CASKGMGQGNEKLFF
DNA: TGTGCCAGCAAGGGTATGGGACAGGGGAACGAAAAACTGTTTTTT
length: 15
size: .
D: TRBD1
V: TRBV2
J: TRBJ1-4

CDR3: CASSLIGGPTDTQYF
DNA: TGTGCCAGCAGCCTAATAGGCGGGCCCACAGATACGCAGTATTTT
length: 15
size: .
D: .
V: TRBV9
J: TRBJ2-3

CDR3: CASSWGLAEYNEQFF
DNA: TGTGCCAGCAGCTGGGGACTAGCGGAATACAATGAGCAGTTCTTC
length: 15
size: .
D: TRBD2
V: TRBV9
J: TRBJ2-1

CDR3: CSVDPRGLAGEIMPDTQYF
DNA: TGCAGCGTTGATCCTAGGGGCCTAGCGGGAGAAATCATGCCAGATACGCAGTATTTT
length: 19
size: .
D: TRBD2
V: TRBV29-1
J: TRBJ2-3

CDR3: CASSLDRFSSYNEQFF
DNA: TGTGCCAGCAGCTTAGATCGGTTTAGCTCCTACAATGAGCAGTTCTTC
length: 16
size: .
D: .
V: TRBV7-6
J: TRBJ2-1

CDR3: CASSKDPWYNEQFF
DNA: TGTGCCAGCAGCAAAGACCCCTGGTACAATGAGCAGTTCTTC
length: 14
size: .
D: .
V: TRBV21-1
J: TRBJ2-1